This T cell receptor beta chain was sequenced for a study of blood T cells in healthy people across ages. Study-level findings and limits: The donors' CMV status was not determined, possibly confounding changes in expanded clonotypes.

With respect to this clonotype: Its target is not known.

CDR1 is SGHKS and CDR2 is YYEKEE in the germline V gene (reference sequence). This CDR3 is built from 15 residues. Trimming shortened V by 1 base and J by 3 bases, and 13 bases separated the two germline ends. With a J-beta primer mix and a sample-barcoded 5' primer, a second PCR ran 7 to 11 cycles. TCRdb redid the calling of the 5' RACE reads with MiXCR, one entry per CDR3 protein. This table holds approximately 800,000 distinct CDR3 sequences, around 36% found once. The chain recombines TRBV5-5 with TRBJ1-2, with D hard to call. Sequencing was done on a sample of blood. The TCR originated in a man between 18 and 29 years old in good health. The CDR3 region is CASSLRRATHYGYTF. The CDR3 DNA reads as TGTGCCAGCAGCTTGCGACGGGCAACTCACTATGGCTACACCTTC.